This TCR beta chain was recovered during a study of T-cell memory formation after mild COVID-19. Study at large: TCR clusters were mostly confined to one donor each. Study results and limitations: Researchers found some responding clones in pre-infection memory, a sign that cross-reactive memory joined.

From the 5' RACE reads, TCRdb called clonotypes with MiXCR, one entry per CDR3 protein. This sample has approximately 150,000 distinct CDR3 sequences, with 19% found just once. Concerning this clonotype: The antigen is undetermined.

Germline V gene data show CDR1 as SGHRS and CDR2 as YFSETQ. The CDR3 sequence is 17 residues long. With V trimmed by 0 bases and J by 0 bases, 6 bases remained unmatched. The V gene is TRBV5-1, the J gene TRBJ2-1, with 7 nucleotides matching TRBD1. This clonotype was sampled from an adult woman who had mild COVID-19 (a few samples of this study predate the infection). Cell type and time point are not known. The sequenced sample consisted of PBMCs or a T cell subset sorted from them (not recorded which). Here the CDR3 DNA reads TGCGCCAGCAGCTTGGCATCAGGGGGAGTCTCCTACAATGAGCAGTTCTTC. Translated: CASSLASGGVSYNEQFF.